These 31 T cell receptor beta chains share one sample of origin, sequenced in a study of cytomegalovirus exposure and HLA in healthy donors. This PCR relied on a set of 60 Vbeta primers and 13 Jbeta primers. The assay was immunoSEQ multiplex PCR, and TCRdb's table has in-frame clones only and misses some. The sample comprises about 160,000 clones, less than 90% of which are singletons, and over 1.5% rests with the top ten. The sequenced material came from PBMCs. The receptors originated from a woman under 30 in good health and CMV-seronegative.

This clone was seen a few times. The chain uses TRBV10-3 and TRBJ1-1; TRBD1 matches at 7 bases. Germline values: CDR1 ENHRY, CDR2 SYGVKD. V gave up 11 bases and J gave up 3 bases; unmatched junction bases: 9. This CDR3 is 13 amino acids long. This CDR3 is CAARSTGDTEAFF. The CDR3 coding sequence is TGTGCCGCAAGATCAACAGGGGACACTGAAGCTTTCTTT.

V and J are TRBV2 and TRBJ1-2; TRBD1 might be the D (6 bases). Germline lookup yields CDR1 SNHLY and CDR2 FYNNEI. Deletions cut 0 bases from V and 4 bases from J, with 30 bases between. The CDR3 contains 21 residues. In DNA form, the CDR3 reads TGTGCCAGCAGTGAAGCGGTAGGGGGAACGACCCGAAACCTTAAAGGCTATGGCTACACCTTC. Translation: CASSEAVGGTTRNLKGYGYTF.

The chain carries TRBV29-1 and TRBJ2-1; the match to TRBD2 covers 11 bases. The CDR3 is 12 residues long. From germline, CDR1 is SQVTM and CDR2 ANQGSEA. V was pared by 7 bases and J by 10 bases, with 6 bases of the junction left unmatched. CDR3 region: CSAGTSGNEQFF. The CDR3 region has the DNA TGCAGCGCTGGGACTAGCGGAAACGAGCAGTTCTTC.

CDR3 region: CASSLHGGIYGYTF. In DNA, the CDR3 is TGTGCCAGCAGTTTACACGGAGGGATCTATGGCTACACCTTC. The rearrangement uses TRBV28 and TRBJ1-2, with unresolved D. Looked up from germline, CDR1 is MDHEN and CDR2 is SYDVKM. The CDR3 has 14 amino acids. V was pared by 2 bases and J by 4 bases, with 11 bases between.

This sequence joins TRBV6-5 and TRBJ1-4; D is unresolved. Germline assignment: CDR1 MNHEY and CDR2 SVGAGI. The CDR3 has 13 amino acids. Trimming removed 0 bases from V and 9 bases from J, with 8 bases in between. The CDR3 spells CASSYSQAQKLFF. The CDR3 coding sequence is TGTGCCAGCAGTTACTCTCAGGCCCAAAAACTGTTTTTT.

This rearrangement joins TRBV28 to TRBJ2-7, with D possibly matching TRBD1 (6 bases). The germline gives CDR1 MDHEN, CDR2 SYDVKM. V was pared by 7 bases and J by 2 bases, with 9 bases between. The CDR3 is made up of 12 amino acids. The CDR3 region is CASTDSPYEQYF. The CDR3 nucleotides read TGTGCCAGCACGGACAGCCCCTACGAGCAGTACTTC.

The chain carries TRBV28 and TRBJ1-2, with D unclear. The CDR3 extends over 12 amino acids. Per the germline V gene, CDR1 is MDHEN and CDR2 is SYDVKM. The V end was cut by 8 bases, the J end by 3 bases, with 10 bases between. CDR3 region: CASRSGDYGYTF. CDR3 bases: TGTGCCAGCCGGTCCGGGGACTATGGCTACACCTTC.

Points on this clone: Additional DNA sequences in this sample encode the identical CDR3. The chain joins TRBV25-1 to TRBJ1-3; perhaps TRBD1 as D (6 bases). The V gene lost 2 bases and the J gene lost 4 bases, with 12 bases spanning the gap. The CDR3 sequence is 15 residues long. Germline assignment: CDR1 MGHDK and CDR2 SYGVNS. The CDR3 loop reads CASSEPQGSGNTIYF. CDR3 DNA: TGTGCCAGCAGTGAACCACAGGGTTCCGGAAACACCATATATTTT. The variable domain in full, with the rest retrieved from reference TRBV25-1 and TRBJ1-3, is EADIYQTPRYLVIGTGKKITLECSQTMGHDKMYWYQQDPGMELHLIHYSYGVNSTEKGDLSSESTVSRIRTEHFPLTLESARPSHTSQYLCASSEPQGSGNTIYFGEGSWLTVV.

Note on this clone: The sample carries other DNA sequences with the same CDR3. The V gene is TRBV30, the J gene TRBJ1-1, with 10 positions matching TRBD1. CDR1 and CDR2 from the germline V gene are GTSNPN and SVGIG (reference sequence). The CDR3 loop spans 12 amino acids. The J segment lost 7 bases and the V segment lost 7 bases, leaving 6 bases of the junction unmatched. The CDR3, as DNA: TGTGCCTCGATTCGGACAGGGGGTGAAGCTTTCTTT. Its translation: CASIRTGGEAFF.

This chain connects TRBV5-1 to TRBJ1-1; D uncertain. With 2 bases removed from V and 0 bases from J, the gap between germline ends came to 11 bases. The CDR3 has 15 amino acids. The germline V gene encodes CDR1 SGHRS and CDR2 YFSETQ. For the CDR3, the DNA is TGCGCCAGCAGCTTAGACAAGGCCCTGAACACTGAAGCTTTCTTT. It yields the protein CASSLDKALNTEAFF.

The rearrangement links TRBV28 to TRBJ1-1; D is undetermined. From germline, CDR1 is MDHEN and CDR2 SYDVKM. Trimming stripped 2 bases from V and 3 bases from J, with 4 bases between. This CDR3 spans 12 amino acids. The CDR3 region is CASSLRHTEAFF. The DNA of the CDR3 is TGTGCCAGCAGTTTACGTCACACTGAAGCTTTCTTT.

J is TRBJ1-2 and V is TRBV5-4; 12 bases match TRBD1. Trimming at V came to 7 bases and at J to 7 bases, leaving 8 bases not matched to a gene. Germline V CDR1 and CDR2: SGHNT, YYREEE (reference sequence). The CDR3 consists of 14 residues. The CDR3: CASGAGQGASGYTF. In DNA form, the CDR3 reads TGTGCCAGCGGCGCGGGACAGGGGGCGAGTGGCTACACCTTC.

The rearrangement uses TRBV4-2 and TRBJ1-5; weak D call: TRBD1 (5 bases). V was shortened by 1 base and J by 3 bases, with 16 bases between the two germline ends. Germline CDR1 and CDR2: LGHNA and YNFKEQ. The CDR3 extends over 17 amino acids. CDR3 amino acids: CASSQGSSGLNNQPQHF. CDR3 nucleotides: TGTGCCAGCAGCCAAGGGTCCTCGGGACTGAACAATCAGCCCCAGCATTTT.

This clone came up a few times. The chain links TRBV11-2 to TRBJ1-3; 8 nucleotides line up with TRBD1. Germline CDR1 is SGHAT and CDR2 is FQNNGV. CDR3 length: 13 residues. After removal of 5 bases from V and 3 bases from J, the junction contained 0 bases not matched to a gene. CDR3 loop: CASSTGGGNTIYF. CDR3 DNA sequence: TGTGCCAGCAGCACAGGGGGTGGAAACACCATATATTTT.

The V gene is TRBV11-2, the J gene TRBJ1-1; D gene uncertain. The V gene's germline CDR1 is SGHAT and CDR2 FQNNGV. CDR3 size: 13 residues. V dropped 0 bases and J dropped 7 bases, with 9 bases sitting between them. CDR3: CASSLEGRSEAFF. The CDR3, as DNA: TGTGCCAGCAGCTTAGAGGGCCGAAGTGAAGCTTTCTTT.

The V call is TRBV5-6, the J call TRBJ1-2; unclear D gene. CDR1 and CDR2 from the germline V gene are SGHDT and YYEEEE. Trimming took 4 bases from V and 0 from J, leaving 13 bases between them. The CDR3 covers 15 residues. CDR3 coding DNA: TGTGCCAGCAGCACGGAGAGCGTTTCTAACTATGGCTACACCTTC. Translating it yields CASSTESVSNYGYTF.

This chain connects TRBV6-6 to TRBJ1-2, with 8 bases identical to TRBD1. The germline V gene encodes CDR1 MNHNY and CDR2 SVGAGI (reference sequence). V shed 6 bases, J shed 2 bases, and the junction held 5 bases outside the gene matches. This CDR3 region has 14 residues. The DNA for the CDR3 is TGTGCCAGCAGCGAGACAGGGGCGAACTATGGCTACACCTTC. Protein: CASSETGANYGYTF.

This chain uses TRBV7-8 with TRBJ1-4; 7 bases map to TRBD1. The CDR3 is 16 amino acids. With V trimmed by 0 bases and J by 6 bases, 7 bases remained unmatched. Germline V lookup: CDR1 SGHVS, CDR2 FQNEAQ. The CDR3 loop reads CASSLAGGGVDEKLFF. CDR3 in DNA: TGTGCCAGCAGCTTAGCAGGGGGCGGAGTGGATGAAAAACTGTTTTTT.

This sequence joins TRBV6-5 and TRBJ2-5; 10 nucleotides align to TRBD1. The J call may be faulty, since TRBJ2-7 better matches the DNA end. CDR1 is MNHEY and CDR2 is SVGAGI in the germline V gene. The CDR3 is made up of 15 amino acids. The CDR3 bases are TGTGCCAGCAGTTACAGAGGACAGGGGGCCTACGAGCAGTACTTC. Its protein product is CASSYRGQGAYEQYF.

The V gene is TRBV5-6, the J gene TRBJ1-2; 9 bases map to TRBD1. The germline gives CDR1 SGHDT, CDR2 YYEEEE. V lost 2 bases and J lost 6; bases outside the gene matches: 8. This CDR3 contains 15 residues. Written as DNA, the CDR3 is TGTGCCAGCAGCTTTCTCGGACAGGGGAAGCATGGCTACACCTTC. Protein product: CASSFLGQGKHGYTF.

The chain couples TRBV7-8 to TRBJ2-7, with a weak D call TRBD1 (5 bases). V was cut by 5 bases and J by 0 bases, with 14 bases left in between. Germline CDR1 is SGHVS and CDR2 is FQNEAQ. This CDR3 contains 15 residues. The CDR3 loop reads CASSPRVLGSYEQYF. CDR3 bases: TGTGCCAGCAGCCCCAGGGTGCTTGGCTCCTACGAGCAGTACTTC.

Remarks on this clone: Mismatch with germline at one junction end may stem from a read error. The rearrangement joins TRBV7-9 to TRBJ1-1; possibly TRBD1 for D (6 bases). The CDR3 is 15 residues long. CDR1 is SEHNR and CDR2 is FQNEAQ in the germline V gene (reference sequence). The DNA of the CDR3 is TGTTCCAGCAGCTTACTCTCAGGGGCGAACACTGAAGCTTTCTTT. Its translation is CSSSLLSGANTEAFF.

J is TRBJ2-1 and V is TRBV6-5; D perhaps matches TRBD2 (7 bases). From germline, CDR1 is MNHEY and CDR2 SVGAGI. This CDR3 spans 14 amino acids. Deletions cut 2 bases from V and 10 bases from J, with 15 bases between. In nucleotides, the CDR3 is TGTGCCAGCAGTTACGAGGGGAGGGGGGGGGAGCAGTTCTTC. Translation gives CASSYEGRGGEQFF.

This clone is a singleton in its sample. V usage is TRBV29-1 and J usage is TRBJ1-1; TRBD1 matches 7 bases. The germline V gene encodes CDR1 SQVTM and CDR2 ANQGSEA. Trimming took 8 bases from V and 1 from J; bases not matched to a gene: 7. The CDR3 spans 13 residues. The DNA for the CDR3 is TGCAGCAGCCAGGGGGAGGAGAACACTGAAGCTTTCTTT. It encodes CSSQGEENTEAFF.

The J gene is TRBJ2-1, the V gene TRBV28; D is unclear. Between the trimmed V and J ends, which lost 3 bases and 10 bases, there was a span of 10 bases. The CDR3 is 12 residues long. Germline assignment: CDR1 MDHEN and CDR2 SYDVKM. The CDR3 nucleotides read TGTGCCAGCAGTTTTAGTTTGGTCGAGCAGTTCTTC. Translation gives CASSFSLVEQFF.

The gene calls are TRBV5-1 and TRBJ1-2; D unresolved. Germline lookup yields CDR1 SGHRS and CDR2 YFSETQ. The CDR3 is 17 amino acids. Trimming removed 0 bases from V and 3 bases from J, with 18 bases in between. Written as DNA, the CDR3 is TGCGCCAGCAGCTTGGCCCCCCGGAGGGCAGAGGACTATGGCTACACCTTC. This translates into CASSLAPRRAEDYGYTF.

The rearrangement joins TRBV7-6 to TRBJ1-5; 9 bases fit TRBD1. The CDR3 covers 17 residues. CDR1 is SGHVS and CDR2 is FNYEAQ in the germline V gene. After removal of 1 base from V and 2 bases from J, the junction contained 6 bases not matched to a gene. CDR3 region: CASSLGDRVGGNQPQHF. CDR3 bases: TGTGCCAGCAGCTTAGGGGACAGGGTGGGAGGCAATCAGCCCCAGCATTTT.

The gene calls are TRBV5-1 and TRBJ2-7; tentative D call: TRBD1 (5 bases). The CDR3 extends over 14 amino acids. Trimming took off 9 bases at V and 2 bases at J, with 18 bases between the two ends. The germline gives CDR1 SGHRS, CDR2 YFSETQ. CDR3 region: CATKPGTGTYEQYF. The CDR3 DNA is TGCGCCACCAAGCCCGGAACAGGTACCTACGAGCAGTACTTC.

In this sample, this clone turned up once. The CDR3 nucleotides are TGTGCCAGTAGTCAGGGGGCGAGGCAGCCCCAGCATTTT. Translation: CASSQGARQPQHF. The chain links TRBV19 to TRBJ1-5; 8 bases match TRBD1. Germline trimming cut 5 bases from V and 7 bases from J; bases unmatched to any gene: 4. The CDR3 runs to 13 residues. Germline lookup yields CDR1 LNHDA and CDR2 SQIVND (reference sequence).

This chain links TRBV28 with TRBJ2-7; a possible D gene is TRBD2 (5 bases). This CDR3 comprises 16 residues. Germline CDR1 and CDR2: MDHEN and SYDVKM. The germline V and J ends were trimmed by 6 bases and 7 bases, with 25 bases remaining between them. The DNA of the CDR3 is TGTGCCAGCAGCCCGGCCCCCGGGGAATTGACCGGTGAGCAGTACTTC. This translates into CASSPAPGELTGEQYF. Complete variable domain (other parts from reference TRBV28 and TRBJ2-7): DVKVTQSSRYLVKRTGEKVFLECVQDMDHENMFWYRQDPGLGLRLIYFSYDVKMKEKGDIPEGYSVSREKKERFSLILESASTNQTSMYLCASSPAPGELTGEQYFGPGTRLTVT.

The chain carries TRBV27 and TRBJ1-3; D is uncertain. Per the germline V gene, CDR1 is MNHEY and CDR2 is SMNVEV (reference sequence). Deletions cut 6 bases from V and 6 bases from J, with 12 bases between. The CDR3 totals 13 residues. The CDR3 protein is CASRSGLENTIYF. The DNA for the CDR3 is TGTGCCAGCAGGTCGGGGTTAGAAAACACCATATATTTT.